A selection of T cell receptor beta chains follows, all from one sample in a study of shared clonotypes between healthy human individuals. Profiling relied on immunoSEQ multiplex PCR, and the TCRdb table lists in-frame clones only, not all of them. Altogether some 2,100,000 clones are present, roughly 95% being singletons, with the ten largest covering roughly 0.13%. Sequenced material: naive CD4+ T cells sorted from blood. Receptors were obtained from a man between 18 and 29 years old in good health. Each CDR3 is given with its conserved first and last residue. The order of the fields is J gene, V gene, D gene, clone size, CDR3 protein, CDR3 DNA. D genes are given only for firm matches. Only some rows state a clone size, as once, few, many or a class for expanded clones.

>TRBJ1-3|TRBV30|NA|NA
CAWLSGPRATGNTIYF
TGTGCCTGGCTATCCGGGCCAAGGGCTACCGGAAACACCATATATTTT
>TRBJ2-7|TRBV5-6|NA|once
CASRRESYEQYF
TGTGCCAGCCGCCGGGAATCCTACGAGCAGTACTTC
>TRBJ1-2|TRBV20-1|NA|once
CSARVRDGYTF
TGCAGTGCTAGAGTGCGGGATGGCTACACCTTC
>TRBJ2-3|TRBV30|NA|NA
CAWSVRRGSADTQYF
TGTGCCTGGAGTGTACGCCGGGGTTCGGCAGATACGCAGTATTTT
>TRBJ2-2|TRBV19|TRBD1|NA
CASSIEGTGSTGELFF
TGTGCCAGTAGTATAGAGGGGACAGGGTCCACCGGGGAGCTGTTTTTT
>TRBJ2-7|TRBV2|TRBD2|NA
CASTRGGGGYEQYF
TGTGCCAGCACCCGAGGCGGGGGGGGCTACGAGCAGTACTTC
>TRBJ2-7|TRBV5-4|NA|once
CASSLGPGTSTYEQYF
TGTGCCAGCAGCTTGGGACCAGGTACCTCAACCTACGAGCAGTACTTC
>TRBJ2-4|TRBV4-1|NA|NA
CASSQDHGGAGNIQYF
TGCGCCAGCAGCCAAGATCACGGGGGCGCAGGAAACATTCAGTACTTC
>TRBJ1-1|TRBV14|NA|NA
CASSQSRVTEAFF
TGTGCCAGCAGCCAGTCCCGGGTCACTGAAGCTTTCTTT
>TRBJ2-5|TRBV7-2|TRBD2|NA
CASSPRLAGGPETQYF
TGTGCCAGCAGCCCTAGACTAGCGGGAGGGCCAGAGACCCAGTACTTC
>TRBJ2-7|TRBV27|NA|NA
CASSFALAGYEQYF
TGTGCCAGCAGTTTCGCTCTTGCCGGGTACGAGCAGTACTTC
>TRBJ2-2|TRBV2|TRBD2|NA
CASMEREAAGELFF
TGTGCCAGCATGGAGCGGGAGGCCGCCGGGGAGCTGTTTTTT
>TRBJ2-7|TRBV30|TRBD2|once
CAWSGASGYYEQYF
TGTGCCTGGAGTGGGGCTAGCGGATACTACGAGCAGTACTTC
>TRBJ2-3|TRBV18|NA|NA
CASSPPASRVGDYTQYF
TGTGCCAGCTCACCACCGGCTTCCCGGGTGGGGGACTATACGCAGTATTTT
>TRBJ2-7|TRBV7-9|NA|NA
CASSPTGVWEEQYF
TGTGCCAGCAGCCCCACGGGAGTTTGGGAAGAGCAGTACTTC
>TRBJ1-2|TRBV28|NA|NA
CASREAVYGYTF
TGTGCCAGTAGAGAGGCAGTCTATGGCTACACCTTC
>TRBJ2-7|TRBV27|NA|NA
CASSLVERLPYEQYF
TGTGCCAGCAGTTTGGTGGAACGGCTACCCTACGAGCAGTACTTC
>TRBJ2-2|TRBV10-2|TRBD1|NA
CASRVGQGALWELFF
TGCGCCAGCAGGGTCGGACAGGGTGCTTTGTGGGAGCTGTTTTTT
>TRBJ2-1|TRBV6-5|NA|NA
CATRAEPYNEQFF
TGTGCCACCAGGGCAGAACCCTACAATGAGCAGTTCTTC
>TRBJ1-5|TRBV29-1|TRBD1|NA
CSATGEEGQPQHF
TGCAGCGCCACAGGGGAAGAGGGTCAGCCCCAGCATTTT
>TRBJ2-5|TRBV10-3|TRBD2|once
CAISESSGAQETQYF
TGTGCCATCAGTGAGTCAAGCGGGGCGCAAGAGACCCAGTACTTC
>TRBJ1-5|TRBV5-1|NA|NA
CASSFGVGNQPQHF
TGCGCCAGCAGCTTCGGGGTTGGCAATCAGCCCCAGCATTTT
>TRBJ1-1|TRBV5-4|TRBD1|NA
CASSGPNRGDTEAFF
TGTGCCAGCAGCGGACCTAACAGGGGTGACACTGAAGCTTTCTTT
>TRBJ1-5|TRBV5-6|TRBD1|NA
CASSSNIRDSLHF
TGTGCCAGCAGCTCCAACATTAGGGACAGTTTACATTTT
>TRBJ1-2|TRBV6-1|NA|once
CASARDRPYGYTF
TGTGCCAGCGCGAGAGACAGACCCTATGGCTACACCTTC
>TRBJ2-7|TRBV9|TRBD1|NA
CASSAGTAYEQYF
TGTGCCAGCAGCGCCGGGACAGCCTACGAGCAGTACTTC
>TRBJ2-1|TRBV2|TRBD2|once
CASSRTSGSFPNEQFF
TGTGCCAGCAGCCGTACTAGCGGGAGTTTCCCCAATGAGCAGTTCTTC
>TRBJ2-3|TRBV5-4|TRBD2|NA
CASNAGAGGIRTDTQYF
TGTGCCAGCAACGCAGGGGCGGGGGGGATTCGAACAGATACGCAGTATTTT
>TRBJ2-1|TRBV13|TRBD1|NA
CASGTGYNEQFF
TGTGCCAGCGGGACAGGGTACAATGAGCAGTTCTTC
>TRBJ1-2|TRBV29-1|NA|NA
CSVQTGFNYGYTF
TGCAGCGTCCAAACCGGGTTCAACTATGGCTACACCTTC
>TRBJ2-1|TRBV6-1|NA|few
CASYNEQFF
TGTGCCAGCTACAATGAGCAGTTCTTC
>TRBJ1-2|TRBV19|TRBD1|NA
CASRGQGNYGYTF
TGTGCCTCCCGGGGACAGGGTAACTATGGCTACACCTTC
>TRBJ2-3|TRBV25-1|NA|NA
CASSGGEGDPTDTQYF
TGTGCCAGCAGTGGGGGGGAGGGGGACCCCACAGATACGCAGTATTTT
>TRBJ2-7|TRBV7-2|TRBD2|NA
CASSPRSGLAGAYEQYF
TGTGCCAGCAGCCCCCGGTCCGGACTAGCGGGAGCCTACGAGCAGTACTTC
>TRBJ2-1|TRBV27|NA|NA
CASSLRGPGEQFF
TGTGCCAGCAGTTTAAGGGGACCCGGCGAGCAGTTCTTC
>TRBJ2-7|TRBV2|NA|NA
CASRRNYEQYF
TGTGCCAGCAGGAGGAACTACGAGCAGTACTTC
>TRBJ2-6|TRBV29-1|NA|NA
CSVSGTAFSGANVLTF
TGCAGCGTTTCCGGGACGGCGTTCTCTGGGGCCAACGTCCTGACTTTC
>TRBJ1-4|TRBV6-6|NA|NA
CASSYSRGAGNEKLFF
TGTGCCAGCAGTTACTCTCGGGGGGCAGGTAATGAAAAACTGTTTTTT
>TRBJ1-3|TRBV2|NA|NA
CASSSSSGNTIYF
TGTGCCAGCAGTAGCAGCTCTGGAAACACCATATATTTT
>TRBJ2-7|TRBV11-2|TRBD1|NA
CASSPGQAYEQYF
TGTGCCAGCAGCCCGGGACAGGCCTACGAGCAGTACTTC
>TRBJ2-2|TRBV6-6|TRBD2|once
CASSTGLAGGGELFF
TGTGCCAGCAGTACGGGACTAGCCGGGGGCGGGGAGCTGTTTTTT
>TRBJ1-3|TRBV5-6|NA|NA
CASSRVGNTIYF
TGTGCCAGCAGCAGGGTCGGAAACACCATATATTTT
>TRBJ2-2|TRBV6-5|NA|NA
CASSYGLPGELFF
TGTGCCAGCAGTTATGGGCTACCCGGGGAGCTGTTTTTT
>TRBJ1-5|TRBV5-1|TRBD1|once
CASSLGTGESQPQHF
TGCGCCAGCAGCTTGGGGACAGGGGAAAGTCAGCCCCAGCATTTT
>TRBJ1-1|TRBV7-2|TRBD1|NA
CASSSRDRVNTEAFF
TGTGCCAGCAGCTCAAGGGACAGGGTGAACACTGAAGCTTTCTTT
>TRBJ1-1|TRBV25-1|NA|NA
CASRPDRITEAFF
TGTGCCAGCAGGCCAGACAGGATCACTGAAGCTTTCTTT
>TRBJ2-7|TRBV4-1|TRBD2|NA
CASSHLAVDYEQYF
TGCGCCAGCAGTCACCTAGCGGTGGACTACGAGCAGTACTTC
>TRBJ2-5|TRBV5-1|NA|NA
CASKSSWLQETQYF
TGCGCCAGCAAGTCCAGTTGGCTCCAAGAGACCCAGTACTTC
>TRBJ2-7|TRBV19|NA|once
CASSIGWGPLVGEQYF
TGTGCCAGTAGTATCGGATGGGGCCCCTTGGTAGGCGAGCAGTACTTC
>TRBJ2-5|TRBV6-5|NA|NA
CASTSGESRETQYF
TGTGCCAGCACCTCTGGGGAGTCCCGGGAGACCCAGTACTTC
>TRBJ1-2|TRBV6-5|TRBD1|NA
CASSRDRFYGYTF
TGTGCCAGCAGTCGGGACAGATTTTATGGCTACACCTTC
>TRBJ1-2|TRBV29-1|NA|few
CATGAAGYGYTF
TGCGCGACGGGGGCGGCGGGCTATGGCTACACCTTC
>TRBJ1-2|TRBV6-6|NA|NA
CASHEGGARYGYTF
TGTGCCAGCCATGAAGGCGGGGCGCGCTATGGCTACACCTTC
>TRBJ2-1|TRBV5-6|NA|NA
CASSLTGIHNEQFF
TGTGCCAGCAGCTTGACGGGGATCCACAATGAGCAGTTCTTC
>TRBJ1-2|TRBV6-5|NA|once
CASRTAIQGFGYTF
TGTGCCAGCAGAACGGCAATACAGGGATTTGGCTACACCTTC
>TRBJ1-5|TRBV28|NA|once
CASSTQGLINQPQHF
TGTGCCAGCAGTACCCAGGGACTCATTAATCAGCCCCAGCATTTT
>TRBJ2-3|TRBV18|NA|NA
CASSAPGTDTQYF
TGTGCCAGCTCCGCGCCGGGCACAGATACGCAGTATTTT
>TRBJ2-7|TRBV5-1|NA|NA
CASSLTGPGGGQYF
TGCGCCAGCAGCTTGACAGGCCCCGGAGGGGGGCAGTACTTC